One sample yielded the 20 T cell receptor beta chains listed below, sequenced in a study of long-term antiretroviral therapy in people with HIV. Investigators performed immunoSEQ version v3.0 at survey level. Only in-frame clones appear in the TCRdb table, and some are missing; sequencing was by immunoSEQ multiplex PCR. The sample consists of tens of thousands of clones, 80% to 90% of them appearing once. The input for sequencing was unsorted PBMCs, taken 1.2 years after starting antiretroviral therapy. Every receptor here comes from a woman between 50 and 59 years old with HIV.

The V call is TRBV19, the J call TRBJ1-5; possible D gene TRBD1, 5 bases. V was cut by 3 bases and J by 10 bases, with 10 bases left in between. The V gene's germline CDR1 is LNHDA and CDR2 SQIVND (reference sequence). The CDR3 spans 12 residues. In nucleotides, the CDR3 is TGTGCCAGTAGTATCGGAGGGGATCCCCAGCATTTT. Translation gives CASSIGGDPQHF.

This clone was observed a single time. V is TRBV18 and J is TRBJ1-2; D not certain. Looked up from germline, CDR1 is KGHSH and CDR2 is LQKENI. This CDR3 spans 13 amino acids. The V end was cut by 2 bases, the J end by 4 bases, with 8 bases between. CDR3 in amino acids: CASSPEQLYGYTF. The CDR3 DNA reads as TGTGCCAGCTCACCAGAACAGCTCTATGGCTACACCTTC.

The chain has TRBV7-9 and TRBJ1-6, with D perhaps matching TRBD1 (6 bases). Germline V lookup: CDR1 SEHNR, CDR2 FQNEAQ (reference sequence). The CDR3 contains 12 residues. V was clipped by 10 bases and J by 5 bases, with 9 bases between them. The CDR3 region has the DNA TGTGCCATACCAGGGGATAATTCACCCCTCCACTTT. Translation gives CAIPGDNSPLHF. Based on the CDR3 plus reference TRBV7-9 and TRBJ1-6, the full variable domain is DTGVSQNPRHKITKRGQNVTFRCDPISEHNRLYWYRQTLGQGPEFLTYFQNEAQLEKSRLLSDRFSAERPKGSFSTLEIQRTEQGDSAMYLCAIPGDNSPLHFGNGTRLTVT.

The table lists this clone with a few counts. This rearrangement joins TRBV4-1 to TRBJ2-7; D remains ambiguous. Germline CDR1 and CDR2: MGHRA and YSYEKL. The CDR3 totals 14 residues. V was clipped by 4 bases and J by 0 bases, with 10 bases between them. CDR3 in amino acids: CASSPREASYEQYF. CDR3 DNA: TGCGCCAGCAGCCCTCGTGAAGCCTCCTACGAGCAGTACTTC.

V gene TRBV2 combines with J gene TRBJ1-3; TRBD1 is a possible D gene (5 bases). Germline assignment: CDR1 SNHLY and CDR2 FYNNEI. Trimming took off 6 bases at V and 0 bases at J, with 18 bases between the two ends. CDR3 length equals 17 residues. The CDR3 DNA is TGTGCCAGCAGAGAGTCGTTCAGGGTGCCCTCTGGAAACACCATATATTTT. This translates into CASRESFRVPSGNTIYF.

The gene calls are TRBV15 and TRBJ1-1; D uncertain. Germline V gene data show CDR1 as LNHNV and CDR2 as YYDKDF (reference sequence). This CDR3 has 13 amino acids. V was pared by 1 base and J by 1 base, with 4 bases between. CDR3 nucleotide sequence: TGTGCCACCAGCAGAGGGGGGAACACTGAAGCTTTCTTT. It codes for CATSRGGNTEAFF.

The rearrangement links TRBV23-1 to TRBJ1-6; no clear D gene. TRBV23-1 counts as an open reading frame of uncertain function. Trimming shortened V by 1 base and J by 9 bases, and 7 bases separated the two germline ends. The CDR3 runs to 13 residues. The CDR3 loop is CASSQYPLSPLHF. The CDR3 DNA sequence: TGCGCCAGCAGTCAATACCCCCTTTCACCCCTCCACTTT.

This chain joins TRBV27 and TRBJ2-3, with 15 bases fitting TRBD2. CDR1 and CDR2 from the germline V gene are MNHEY and SMNVEV (reference sequence). The CDR3 is 17 residues long. V lost 5 bases, J lost 4 bases, and 7 bases stayed unmatched. CDR3 nucleotides: TGTGCCAGCAGTCCCCAGGGACTAGCGGGGGGACCAGATACGCAGTATTTT. Amino acids: CASSPQGLAGGPDTQYF.

CDR3 coding DNA: TGTGCCAGCAGCGCCGGGGGAGGGGCCGCCACAGATACGCAGTATTTT. Residues: CASSAGGGAATDTQYF. This chain connects TRBV7-9 to TRBJ2-3; 7 bases line up with TRBD2. V was clipped by 5 bases and J by 2 bases; unmatched bases: 10. Germline values: CDR1 SEHNR, CDR2 FQNEAQ (reference sequence). The CDR3 covers 16 residues.

The V and J genes are TRBV18 and TRBJ2-3; TRBD1 aligns across 9 bases. V lost 1 base, J lost 4 bases, and 12 bases stayed unmatched. CDR1 and CDR2 (germline): KGHSH, LQKENI. This CDR3 has 18 amino acids. The CDR3 reads CASSPRLPGQGNADTQYF. The CDR3 bases are TGTGCCAGCTCACCACGTCTACCGGGACAGGGTAACGCAGATACGCAGTATTTT.

The rearrangement uses TRBV29-1 and TRBJ1-1; D not certain. V was cut by 4 bases and J by 2 bases, with 14 bases left in between. The CDR3 totals 14 residues. Germline lookup yields CDR1 SQVTM and CDR2 ANQGSEA. CDR3 sequence (DNA): TGCAGCGTTGGGGAACAGACCGTCAACACTGAAGCTTTCTTT. Amino acids: CSVGEQTVNTEAFF.

The chain joins TRBV14 to TRBJ2-7, with D possibly being TRBD1 (6 bases). Trimming removed 3 bases from V and 0 bases from J, with 6 bases in between. Germline CDR1 SGHDN, CDR2 FVKESK. CDR3 length: 13 residues. CDR3 bases: TGTGCCAGCAGCCAGGACAGCTCCTACGAGCAGTACTTC. Its protein is CASSQDSSYEQYF.

The V and J genes are TRBV12-5 and TRBJ2-7, with a weak D call TRBD1 (7 bases). V shed 6 bases and J shed 0 bases, with 12 bases lying between them. The CDR3 is 14 amino acids. Germline V lookup: CDR1 LGHNT, CDR2 FRNRAP. The CDR3 protein is CASGAGQISYEQYF. DNA of the CDR3: TGTGCTAGTGGCGCGGGACAGATCTCCTACGAGCAGTACTTC.

V usage is TRBV19 and J usage is TRBJ1-3; 7 bases map to TRBD1. CDR1 and CDR2 from the germline V gene are LNHDA and SQIVND (reference sequence). The junction had 1 base not matched to a gene; V was cut back by 9 bases and J by 2 bases. CDR3 length: 12 amino acids. The CDR3 is CASGTAGNTIYF. Here the CDR3 DNA reads TGTGCCAGCGGGACAGCTGGAAACACCATATATTTT.

This clone has just one count. The chain joins TRBV5-1 to TRBJ2-7, with 8 bases identical to TRBD1. Germline-derived CDR1 and CDR2 are SGHRS and YFSETQ. This CDR3 is built from 15 residues. V trimming: 3 bases; J trimming: 2 bases; junction bases outside the gene matches: 7. CDR3 residues: CASSSQGARPYEQYF. CDR3 coding DNA: TGCGCCAGCAGCTCCCAGGGGGCGCGACCCTACGAGCAGTACTTC.

The chain couples TRBV2 to TRBJ2-6, with TRBD1 as a possible D gene (6 bases). Germline CDR1 is SNHLY and CDR2 is FYNNEI. The CDR3 totals 15 residues. V was cut by 4 bases and J by 2 bases, with 9 bases left in between. CDR3 bases: TGTGCCAGCAGTGGGCCAGGGGCTGGGGCCAACGTCCTGACTTTC. Its protein product is CASSGPGAGANVLTF.

This clone has only a few counts. The gene calls are TRBV7-9 and TRBJ2-3, with 9 bases matching TRBD2. Germline CDR1 is SEHNR and CDR2 is FQNEAQ (reference sequence). This CDR3 has 16 residues. J gave up 5 bases and V 4 bases, and 10 bases lay outside the gene matches. The CDR3, as DNA: TGTGCCAGCAGCTCCTCTTCTAGCGGGGTGTTAGATACGCAGTATTTT. Its protein is CASSSSSSGVLDTQYF.

This chain connects TRBV18 to TRBJ1-1; tentatively, D is TRBD1 (5 bases). CDR1 is KGHSH, CDR2 LQKENI, per germline. CDR3 length: 15 amino acids. Trimming left V 1 base short and J 5 bases short, with 14 bases between. The CDR3, as DNA: TGTGCCAGCTCACCACGGTCAGGGTTCGGAACTGAAGCTTTCTTT. Protein: CASSPRSGFGTEAFF.

The rearrangement uses TRBV5-4 and TRBJ2-7; D might be TRBD2 (5 bases). The ends were cut back, 4 bases at V and 1 base at J, with 18 bases in the middle. The germline V gene has CDR1 SGHNT and CDR2 YYREEE (reference sequence). This CDR3 has 16 amino acids. The CDR3 region has the DNA TGTGCCAGCAGCCGAGGGAGCGCTGTGGGGTCCTACGAGCAGTACTTC. Its translation: CASSRGSAVGSYEQYF. The complete variable domain, with remaining parts taken from reference TRBV5-4 and TRBJ2-7, reads ETGVTQSPTHLIKTRGQQVTLRCSSQSGHNTVSWYQQALGQGPQFIFQYYREEENGRGNFPPRFSGLQFPNYSSELNVNALELDDSALYLCASSRGSAVGSYEQYFGPGTRLTVT.

The chain joins TRBV5-8 to TRBJ1-2; D is unclear. V was trimmed by 4 bases and J by 0 bases, leaving 4 bases between them. There are 12 residues in the CDR3. Germline V lookup: CDR1 SGHTS, CDR2 YDEGEE. CDR3 loop: CASSQTNYGYTF. The CDR3 DNA is TGTGCCAGCAGCCAAACTAACTATGGCTACACCTTC.